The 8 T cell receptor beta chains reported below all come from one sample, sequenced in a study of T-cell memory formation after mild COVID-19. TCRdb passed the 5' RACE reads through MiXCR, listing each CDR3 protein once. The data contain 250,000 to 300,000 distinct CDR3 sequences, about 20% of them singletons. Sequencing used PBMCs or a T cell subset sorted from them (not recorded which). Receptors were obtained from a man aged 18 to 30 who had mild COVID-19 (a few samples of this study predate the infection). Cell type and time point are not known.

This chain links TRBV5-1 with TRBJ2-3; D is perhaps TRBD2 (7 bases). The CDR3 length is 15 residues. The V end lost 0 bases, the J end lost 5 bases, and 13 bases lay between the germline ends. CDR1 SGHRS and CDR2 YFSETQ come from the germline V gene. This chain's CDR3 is CASSLVAGALDTQYF. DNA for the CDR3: TGCGCCAGCAGCTTGGTGGCGGGGGCCCTAGATACGCAGTATTTT. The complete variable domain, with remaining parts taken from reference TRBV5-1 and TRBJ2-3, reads KAGVTQTPRYLIKTRGQQVTLSCSPISGHRSVSWYQQTPGQGLQFLFEYFSETQRNKGNFPGRFSGRQFSNSRSEMNVSTLELGDSALYLCASSLVAGALDTQYFGPGTRLTVL.

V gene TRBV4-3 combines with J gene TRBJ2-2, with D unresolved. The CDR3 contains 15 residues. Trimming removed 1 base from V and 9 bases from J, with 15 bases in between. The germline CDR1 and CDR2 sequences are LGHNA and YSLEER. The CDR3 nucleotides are TGCGCCAGCAGCCAAGGGGCACTCCCCTCTCGGGAGCTGTTTTTT. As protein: CASSQGALPSRELFF.

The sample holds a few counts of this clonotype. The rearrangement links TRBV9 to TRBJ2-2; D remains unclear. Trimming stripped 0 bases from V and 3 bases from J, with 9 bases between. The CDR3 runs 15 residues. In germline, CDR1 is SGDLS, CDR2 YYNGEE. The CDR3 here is CASSVGPTYTGELFF. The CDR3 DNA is TGTGCCAGCAGCGTAGGTCCTACATACACCGGGGAGCTGTTTTTT.

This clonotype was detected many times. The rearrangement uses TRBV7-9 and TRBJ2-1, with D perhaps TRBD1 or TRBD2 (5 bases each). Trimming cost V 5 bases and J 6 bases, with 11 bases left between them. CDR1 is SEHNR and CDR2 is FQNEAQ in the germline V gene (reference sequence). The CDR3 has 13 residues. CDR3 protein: CASSLVGANEQFF. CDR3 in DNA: TGTGCCAGCAGCCTAGTCGGGGCCAATGAGCAGTTCTTC.

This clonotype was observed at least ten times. CDR3 residues: CSAAGISTDTQYF. CDR3 coding DNA: TGCAGTGCTGCGGGGATTAGCACAGATACGCAGTATTTT. The genes are TRBV20-1 and TRBJ2-3; D perhaps matches TRBD2 (6 bases). The CDR3 sequence is 13 residues long. CDR1 is DFQATT and CDR2 is SNEGSKA in the germline V gene (reference sequence). Trimming shortened V by 5 bases and J by 0 bases, and 9 bases separated the two germline ends.

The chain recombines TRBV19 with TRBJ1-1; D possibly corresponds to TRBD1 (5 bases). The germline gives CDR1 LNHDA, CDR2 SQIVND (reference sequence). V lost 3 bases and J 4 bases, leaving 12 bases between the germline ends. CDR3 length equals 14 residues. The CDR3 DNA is TGTGCCAGTAGTATTACGGGGGTAGGCACTGAAGCTTTCTTT. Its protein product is CASSITGVGTEAFF.

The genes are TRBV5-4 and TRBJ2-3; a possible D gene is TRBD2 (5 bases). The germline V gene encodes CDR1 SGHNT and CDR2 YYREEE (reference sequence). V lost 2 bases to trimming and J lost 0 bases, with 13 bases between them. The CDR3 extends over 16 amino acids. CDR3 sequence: CASSFREWGSTDTQYF. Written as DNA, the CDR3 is TGTGCCAGCAGCTTTAGGGAGTGGGGAAGCACAGATACGCAGTATTTT.

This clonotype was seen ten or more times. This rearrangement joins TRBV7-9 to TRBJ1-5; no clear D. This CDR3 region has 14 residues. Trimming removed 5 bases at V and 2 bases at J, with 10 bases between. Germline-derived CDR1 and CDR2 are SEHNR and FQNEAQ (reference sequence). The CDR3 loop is CASSRASGNQPQHF. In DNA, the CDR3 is TGTGCCAGCAGCCGGGCCTCTGGCAATCAGCCCCAGCATTTT.